The clone carrying this TCR beta chain was counted between two and nine times. The antigen is undetermined. In building TCR beta libraries, iRepertoire HTBI primers were used together with Arm-PCR of CDR3 regions. TCRdb independently ran MiXCR on the multiplex PCR reads; one entry per CDR3 protein. The sample lists about 460,000 distinct CDR3 sequences; approximately 22% were seen once. The CDR3 is made up of 15 amino acids. Trimming removed 5 bases at V and 4 bases at J, with 17 bases between. Germline-derived CDR1 and CDR2 are LNHDA and SQIVND (reference sequence). Time point in this sample: persistent/refractory GD, antithyroid drugs over 5 years with positive TRAb. Preparation of the TCR library used RNA extracted from PBMCs. The source of the sample is a study of regulatory T cells in long-lasting Graves disease. General study results and limits: Persistent Graves' patients showed less TCR diversity than newly diagnosed patients showed. Favored gene segments in persistent disease were TRBV28, TRBJ1-2 and TRBJ2-5.

This specimen consisted of peripheral blood mononuclear cells (PBMCs), obtained when the disease was refractory, from a patient treated with antithyroid drugs. J is TRBJ1-1 and V is TRBV19, with a possible D match to TRBD1 (6 bases). The clonotype originates from a female donor with Graves disease. CDR3 sequence (DNA): TGTGCCAGTAGTCGGCGAAACACAGGGTTCACTGAAGCTTTCTTT. Protein sequence: CASSRRNTGFTEAFF.